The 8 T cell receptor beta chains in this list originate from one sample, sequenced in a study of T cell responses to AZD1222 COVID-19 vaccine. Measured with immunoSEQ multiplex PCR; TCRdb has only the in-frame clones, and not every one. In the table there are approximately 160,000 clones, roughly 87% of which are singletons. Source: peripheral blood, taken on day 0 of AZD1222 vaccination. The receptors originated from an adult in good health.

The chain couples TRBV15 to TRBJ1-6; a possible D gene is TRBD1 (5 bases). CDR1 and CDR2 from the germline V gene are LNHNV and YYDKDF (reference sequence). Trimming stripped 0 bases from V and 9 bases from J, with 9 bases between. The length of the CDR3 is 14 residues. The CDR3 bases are TGTGCCACCAGCAGAGAGGGGACTAGTTCACCCCTCCACTTT. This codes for CATSREGTSSPLHF.

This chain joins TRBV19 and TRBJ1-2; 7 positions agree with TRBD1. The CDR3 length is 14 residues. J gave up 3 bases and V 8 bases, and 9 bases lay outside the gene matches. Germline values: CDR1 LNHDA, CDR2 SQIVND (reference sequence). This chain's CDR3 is CASAESGTDYGYTF. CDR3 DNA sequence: TGTGCCAGTGCAGAGTCCGGGACAGACTATGGCTACACCTTC.

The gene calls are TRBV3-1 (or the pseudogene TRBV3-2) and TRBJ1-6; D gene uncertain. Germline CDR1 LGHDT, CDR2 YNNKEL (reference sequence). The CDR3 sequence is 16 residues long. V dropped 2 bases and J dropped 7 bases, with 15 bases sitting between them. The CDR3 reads CASSQLRTSGNSPLHF. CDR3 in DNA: TGTGCCAGCAGCCAACTCCGGACGAGTGGGAATTCACCCCTCCACTTT.

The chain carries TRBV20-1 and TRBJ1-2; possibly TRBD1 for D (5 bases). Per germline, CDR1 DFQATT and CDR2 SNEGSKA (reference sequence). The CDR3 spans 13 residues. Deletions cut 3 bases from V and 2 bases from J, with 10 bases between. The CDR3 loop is CSASLGTNYGYTF. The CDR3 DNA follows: TGCAGTGCTAGTCTGGGGACCAACTATGGCTACACCTTC.

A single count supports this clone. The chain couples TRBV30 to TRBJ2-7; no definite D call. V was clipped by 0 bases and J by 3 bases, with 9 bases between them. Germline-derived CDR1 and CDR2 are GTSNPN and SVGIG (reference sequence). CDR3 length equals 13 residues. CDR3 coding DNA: TGTGCCTGGAGTGTTGGGCGGTTCTACGAGCAGTACTTC. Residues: CAWSVGRFYEQYF.

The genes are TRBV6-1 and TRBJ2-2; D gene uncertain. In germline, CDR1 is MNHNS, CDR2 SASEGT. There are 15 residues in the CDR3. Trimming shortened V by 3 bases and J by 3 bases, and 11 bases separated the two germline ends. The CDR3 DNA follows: TGTGCCAGCAGTGAGGGCCGCTCATACACCGGGGAGCTGTTTTTT. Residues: CASSEGRSYTGELFF.

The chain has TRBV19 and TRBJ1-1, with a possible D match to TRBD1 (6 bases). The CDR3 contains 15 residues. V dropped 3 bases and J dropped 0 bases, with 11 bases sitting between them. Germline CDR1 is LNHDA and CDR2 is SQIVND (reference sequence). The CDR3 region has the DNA TGTGCCAGTAGTATTAGCGGGGGCGTGAACACTGAAGCTTTCTTT. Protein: CASSISGGVNTEAFF.

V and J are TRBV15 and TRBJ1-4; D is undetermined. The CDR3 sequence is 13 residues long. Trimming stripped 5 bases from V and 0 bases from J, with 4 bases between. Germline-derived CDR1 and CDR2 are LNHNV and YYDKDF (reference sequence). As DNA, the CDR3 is TGTGCCACCAGCGGCGCAACTAATGAAAAACTGTTTTTT. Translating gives CATSGATNEKLFF.